This TCR beta chain was sequenced during a study of OX40 agonist ivuxolimab in advanced cancers. The protocol was immunoSEQ multiplex PCR, while the TCRdb copy is restricted to in-frame clones and leaves out a portion. The repertoire holds tens of thousands of clones, with more than 75% as singletons. This clone rates as medium-sized. The CDR3 runs to 10 residues. The V gene's germline CDR1 is DFQATT and CDR2 SNEGSKA (reference sequence). V dropped 6 bases and J dropped 3 bases, with 6 bases sitting between them. The source material was CD4+ or CD8+ T cells sorted from blood, sampled in a trial of the OX40 agonist ivuxolimab. The clonotype was recovered from an adult with an advanced solid tumor such as melanoma, head and neck, liver or kidney cancer. The J gene is TRBJ2-7, the V gene TRBV20-1; D ambiguous. CDR3 region: CSAAGYEQYF. The CDR3, as DNA: TGCAGTGCGGCCGGCTACGAGCAGTACTTC.